This record concerns one T cell receptor beta chain sequence. Compared with germline, one end of the junction differs, possibly owing to a read error. Assay: immunoSEQ multiplex PCR; the TCRdb copy retains only in-frame clones and omits some. The table records 100,000 to 120,000 clones, around nine tenths of them present only once. The sample belongs to a study of cytomegalovirus exposure and HLA in healthy donors. Looked up from germline, CDR1 is SSHAT and CDR2 is FNYEAQ (reference sequence). The CDR3 is 15 residues long. The chain employs TRBV7-7 and TRBJ2-3; maybe TRBD1 (6 bases). The specimen was PBMCs. The receptor's source is a young woman in good health and CMV-seropositive. Here the CDR3 DNA reads TGTGCTAGCAGCTTAAGCGCAGGGGACACAGATACGCAGTATTTT. It translates to CASSLSAGDTDTQYF.